These 30 T cell receptor beta chains share one sample of origin, sequenced in a study of CD8+CD57+ T cells in acquired aplastic anemia. An expansion of CD8+CD57+ cells by flow cytometry had been shown in patients chosen for sequencing. Genomic DNA, the template, was used for profiling of the TCR beta VDJ and CDR3. MiXCR was run by TCRdb on the reads, yielding one entry per CDR3 protein. The table shows around 150,000 distinct CDR3 sequences, with about 48% occurring only once. The specimen was sorted CD4+, CD8+, or CD8+CD57+ T cells (not recorded which) from PBMCs. These receptors were taken from a human donor with aplastic anemia.

The V call is TRBV25-1, the J call TRBJ1-2; D is ambiguous. Looked up from germline, CDR1 is MGHDK and CDR2 is SYGVNS. V lost 2 bases and J 5 bases, leaving 9 bases between the germline ends. CDR3 length: 13 residues. The CDR3 region is CASSEGRRYGYTF. DNA of the CDR3: TGTGCCAGCAGTGAAGGGCGGAGGTATGGCTACACCTTC.

This chain uses TRBV29-1 with TRBJ1-1; the D gene is possibly TRBD1 (6 bases). With 6 bases removed from V and 0 bases from J, the gap between germline ends came to 11 bases. The V gene's germline CDR1 is SQVTM and CDR2 ANQGSEA. CDR3 length equals 13 residues. The DNA of the CDR3 is TGCAGCGTCCTGGACAGCATGAACACTGAAGCTTTCTTT. Protein product: CSVLDSMNTEAFF.

In its sample, this clonotype was seen many times. V usage is TRBV7-9 and J usage is TRBJ1-1; D perhaps matches TRBD1 (5 bases). The CDR3 length is 13 residues. Trimming shortened V by 1 base and J by 6 bases, and 9 bases separated the two germline ends. The germline gives CDR1 SEHNR, CDR2 FQNEAQ (reference sequence). The CDR3 DNA is TGTGCCAGCAGCTTAGTAGGACAAGCTGAAGCTTTCTTT. Residues: CASSLVGQAEAFF.

This clonotype appeared many times. The CDR3 here is CASSIVLGNYEQYF. The CDR3 bases are TGTGCCAGTAGTATAGTCCTCGGGAACTACGAGCAGTACTTC. The rearrangement joins TRBV19 to TRBJ2-7; tentative D call: TRBD2 (5 bases). The CDR3 length is 14 residues. The V end was cut by 1 base, the J end by 3 bases, with 10 bases between. Germline values: CDR1 LNHDA, CDR2 SQIVND (reference sequence).

This clonotype appeared many times. In DNA, the CDR3 is TGTGCCAGCAGCTTGGTTACTACCGATTACGAGCAGTACTTC. This codes for CASSLVTTDYEQYF. The V gene is TRBV5-6, the J gene TRBJ2-7, with D unclear. Germline CDR1 is SGHDT and CDR2 is YYEEEE. The CDR3 spans 14 residues. V lost 0 bases and J 4 bases, leaving 11 bases between the germline ends.

The gene calls are TRBV19 and TRBJ1-5, with 7 bases lining up with TRBD1. V lost 10 bases to trimming and J lost 2 bases; unmatched junction nucleotides: 5. CDR1 is LNHDA, CDR2 SQIVND, per germline (reference sequence). The CDR3 loop spans 13 amino acids. CDR3 amino acids: CAIAQGRNQPQHF. Here the CDR3 DNA reads TGTGCCATAGCACAGGGGCGCAATCAGCCCCAGCATTTT.

The chain employs TRBV5-1 and TRBJ1-1, with D uncertain. CDR3 length: 16 amino acids. Trimming removed 2 bases from V and 1 base from J, with 15 bases in between. Germline CDR1 is SGHRS and CDR2 is YFSETQ. The CDR3: CASSLSLVVGNTEAFF. The CDR3 coding sequence is TGCGCCAGCAGCTTATCTCTGGTGGTGGGGAACACTGAAGCTTTCTTT.

Many counts were recorded for this clonotype. The V and J genes are TRBV20-1 and TRBJ2-5; D is ambiguous. This CDR3 is 14 amino acids long. The germline CDR1 and CDR2 sequences are DFQATT and SNEGSKA (reference sequence). V shed 6 bases and J shed 5 bases, with 19 bases lying between them. CDR3 nucleotide sequence: TGCAGTGCGAGTAGGGCTGGGCGTGAGGAGACCCAGTACTTC. The encoded protein is CSASRAGREETQYF.

The gene calls are TRBV6-1 and TRBJ1-1; weak D call: TRBD1 (6 bases). V shed 1 base and J shed 1 base, with 7 bases lying between them. The CDR3 sequence is 14 residues long. Germline V gene data show CDR1 as MNHNS and CDR2 as SASEGT. CDR3 sequence (DNA): TGTGCCAGCAGTGAAGGGACAGCGAACACTGAAGCTTTCTTT. Its protein is CASSEGTANTEAFF.

The chain recombines TRBV15 with TRBJ1-2; TRBD1 might be the D (5 bases). CDR1 is LNHNV and CDR2 is YYDKDF in the germline V gene (reference sequence). Trimming pared 3 bases from V and 8 bases from J, leaving 19 bases between. The CDR3 totals 15 residues. The CDR3 region has the DNA TGTGCCACCAGCAGGGGAGGGAGGGGACTAGGAGGCTACACCTTC. Its translation is CATSRGGRGLGGYTF.

Regarding this clonotype: The junction shows a germline mismatch at one end, possibly a read error. This chain uses TRBV7-6 with TRBJ1-1; D is unresolved. The CDR3 consists of 13 residues. Per the germline V gene, CDR1 is SGHVS and CDR2 is FNYEAQ. CDR3 protein: CASSFNEESEASF. CDR3 nucleotides: TGTGCTAGCAGCTTTAATGAGGAGAGTGAGGCTTCCTTT.

In its sample, this clonotype was seen many times. The chain combines TRBV7-9 with TRBJ2-7; no clear D gene. This CDR3 region has 15 residues. CDR1 SEHNR and CDR2 FQNEAQ come from the germline V gene (reference sequence). The V end was cut by 1 base, the J end by 0 bases, with 10 bases between. The CDR3, as DNA: TGTGCCAGCAGCTTAGAGGCTTCAAGCTCCTACGAGCAGTACTTC. Translated, it gives CASSLEASSSYEQYF.

V usage is TRBV7-8 and J usage is TRBJ2-1; 8 positions agree with TRBD1. In germline, CDR1 is SGHVS, CDR2 FQNEAQ. This CDR3 spans 16 amino acids. V trimming: 5 bases; J trimming: 0 bases; junction bases outside the gene matches: 6. The DNA of the CDR3 is TGTGCCAGCAGCCCCCGACAGGGGAGCTCCTACAATGAGCAGTTCTTC. Translating gives CASSPRQGSSYNEQFF.

The chain joins TRBV10-3 to TRBJ2-5; a possible D gene is TRBD1 (5 bases). Germline CDR1 and CDR2: ENHRY and SYGVKD. CDR3 size: 18 residues. V was cut by 11 bases and J by 1 base, with 29 bases left in between. In DNA form, the CDR3 reads TGTGCCGCCCTCTTAGTGGTGAAGGGGCCCCTCGGCCAAGAGACCCAGTACTTC. It codes for CAALLVVKGPLGQETQYF.

In its sample, this clonotype was seen many times. The chain couples TRBV5-1 to TRBJ1-1; no definite D call. CDR1 is SGHRS, CDR2 YFSETQ, per germline. This CDR3 has 12 amino acids. Trimming removed 5 bases from V and 4 bases from J, with 9 bases in between. The CDR3 sequence is CASRGPATEAFF. CDR3 nucleotides: TGCGCCAGCAGGGGCCCGGCCACTGAAGCTTTCTTT.

Comments on this clonotype: This clone may be a read error of a much larger clone one base away. This chain uses TRBV12-3 or TRBV12-4 with TRBJ2-1; TRBD2 matches at 13 bases. CDR3 length equals 14 residues. The V gene end was trimmed by 3 bases and the J gene end by 9 bases; junction bases not matched to a gene: 2. The CDR3 region has the DNA TGTGCCAGCAGTTTGGGACTAGCGGGATGTGAGCAGTTCTTC. This codes for CASSLGLAGCEQFF.

The sample holds a few counts of this clonotype. The V call is TRBV19, the J call TRBJ2-7; no firm D call. The CDR3 totals 14 residues. Germline V gives CDR1 LNHDA, CDR2 SQIVND (reference sequence). The V end was cut by 5 bases, the J end by 0 bases, with 11 bases between. The CDR3 region has the DNA TGTGCCAGTAGTGCACCTCCGTGCTCCTACGAGCAGTACTTC. Translating gives CASSAPPCSYEQYF.

CDR3 coding DNA: TGTGCCAGCAGCCTAGGGGGTAGGCGGCTAGCGGGCCCAGGGAATGAGCAGTTCTTC. Translating gives CASSLGGRRLAGPGNEQFF. The chain couples TRBV11-1 to TRBJ2-1, with 8 bases matching TRBD2. The CDR3 covers 19 residues. Unmatched junction bases numbered 22, after V lost 5 bases and J lost 7 bases. Germline values: CDR1 SGHAT, CDR2 FQDESV (reference sequence).

This clonotype showed up just once. This rearrangement joins TRBV14 to TRBJ2-7, with a tentative D call TRBD2 (6 bases). Germline CDR1 reads SGHDN; CDR2 reads FVKESK. V lost 1 base and J 9 bases, leaving 19 bases between the germline ends. CDR3 length: 15 amino acids. CDR3 DNA sequence: TGTGCCAGCAGCCAAGTTCAGGGAGGAAGTTTAAGGCAGTACTTC. It yields the protein CASSQVQGGSLRQYF.

Regarding this clonotype: A read error may be the cause here, since a much bigger clone is one base away. CDR3 sequence: CASRGPGAFF. CDR3 coding DNA: TGTGCCAGCAGAGGCCCCGGGGCTTTCTTT. This sequence joins TRBV6-1 and TRBJ1-1; D is ambiguous. The ends were cut back, 6 bases at V and 11 bases at J, with 10 bases in the middle. Germline-derived CDR1 and CDR2 are MNHNS and SASEGT. The CDR3 runs 10 residues.

The chain joins TRBV20-1 to TRBJ1-6; D gene uncertain. The CDR3 is 11 residues long. Trimming removed 5 bases from V and 10 bases from J, with 9 bases in between. Germline values: CDR1 DFQATT, CDR2 SNEGSKA (reference sequence). The CDR3 loop is CSAGVLSPLHF. CDR3 nucleotides: TGCAGTGCTGGGGTTCTCTCACCCCTCCACTTT.

This chain connects TRBV11-1 to TRBJ2-1, with 8 positions matching TRBD1. The germline V gene has CDR1 SGHAT and CDR2 FQDESV (reference sequence). The CDR3 is made up of 16 amino acids. With V trimmed by 1 base and J by 0 bases, 2 bases remained unmatched. CDR3 in DNA: TGTGCCAGCAGCTTAGGCCAGGGGGCCTCCTACAATGAGCAGTTCTTC. Its translation is CASSLGQGASYNEQFF.

Remarks on this clonotype: Since a much larger clone is just one base distant, this may be a read error. Here the CDR3 reads CAWSGVTYEQDF. CDR3 in DNA: TGTGCCTGGAGCGGGGTCACCTACGAGCAGGACTTC. The rearrangement uses TRBV7-9 and TRBJ2-7; 7 bases fit TRBD2. CDR3 length: 12 amino acids. In germline, CDR1 is SEHNR, CDR2 FQNEAQ (reference sequence).

This clonotype was seen a handful of times. This chain uses TRBV2 with TRBJ2-6; D may correspond to TRBD1 or TRBD2 (5 bases each). With 1 base removed from V and 8 bases from J, the gap between germline ends came to 15 bases. CDR3 size: 16 residues. From germline, CDR1 is SNHLY and CDR2 FYNNEI. DNA of the CDR3: TGTGCCAGCAGTGAAGGAGTAGGCAGGGAGACCAACGTCCTGACTTTC. This codes for CASSEGVGRETNVLTF.

This clonotype was recorded many times. The gene calls are TRBV19 and TRBJ1-5; D might be TRBD1 (6 bases). Per the germline V gene, CDR1 is LNHDA and CDR2 is SQIVND (reference sequence). This CDR3 is 17 amino acids long. Trimming shortened V by 3 bases and J by 0 bases, and 15 bases separated the two germline ends. DNA for the CDR3: TGTGCCAGTAGTATCTCGGGGACATACTATAGCAATCAGCCCCAGCATTTT. As protein: CASSISGTYYSNQPQHF.

The J gene is TRBJ1-2, the V gene TRBV10-3; D perhaps matches TRBD1 (5 bases). CDR1 is ENHRY and CDR2 is SYGVKD in the germline V gene. This CDR3 contains 13 residues. The V gene lost 6 bases and the J gene lost 7 bases, with 15 bases spanning the gap. The CDR3 nucleotides read TGTGCCATCAGGGCAGGGCAGGGAGGTGGCTACACCTTC. Translated: CAIRAGQGGGYTF.

This chain uses TRBV20-1 with TRBJ1-5, with D maybe TRBD1 (6 bases). The CDR3 is 15 amino acids. The V end was cut by 6 bases, the J end by 2 bases, with 17 bases between. The V gene's germline CDR1 is DFQATT and CDR2 SNEGSKA (reference sequence). The CDR3 loop is CSAPSGAKGNQPQHF. CDR3 DNA sequence: TGCAGTGCCCCCTCGGGGGCGAAGGGCAATCAGCCCCAGCATTTT.

Worth noting for this clonotype: This may be a read error: a much more frequent sequence differs by one nucleotide. The CDR3 bases are TGCAGTGCTAAAGCGGGGGCTAGAGCTCGAAGGGGAGAGTCCTTC. Translated, it gives CSAKAGARARRGESF. The chain is built from TRBV20-1 and TRBJ2-1; 8 bases align to TRBD2. This CDR3 contains 15 residues. The V gene's germline CDR1 is DFQATT and CDR2 SNEGSKA (reference sequence).

The chain joins TRBV2 to TRBJ1-1, with 8 bases fitting TRBD1. Germline V gene sequence: CDR1 SNHLY, CDR2 FYNNEI. J gave up 2 bases and V 3 bases, and 2 bases lay outside the gene matches. The CDR3 is made up of 14 amino acids. The CDR3 region has the DNA TGTGCCAGCAGTGAGGACAGGGCTAACACTGAAGCTTTCTTT. Protein sequence: CASSEDRANTEAFF. The variable domain in full, with the rest retrieved from reference TRBV2 and TRBJ1-1, is EPEVTQTPSHQVTQMGQEVILRCVPISNHLYFYWYRQILGQKVEFLVSFYNNEISEKSEIFDDQFSVERPDGSNFTLKIRSTKLEDSAMYFCASSEDRANTEAFFGQGTRLTVV.

This clonotype was observed at least ten times. The V gene is TRBV11-2, the J gene TRBJ1-1; D may be TRBD1 (5 bases). CDR1 is SGHAT and CDR2 is FQNNGV in the germline V gene. V lost 5 bases, J lost 1 base, and 14 bases lay in between. The length of the CDR3 is 15 residues. CDR3 nucleotides: TGTGCCAGCAGCGTATTCAAAGGGGCGAACACTGAAGCTTTCTTT. Amino acids: CASSVFKGANTEAFF.